The clone carrying this T cell receptor beta chain was seen repeatedly, ten times or more. The antigen remains undetermined. The entry originates in a study of T cells in Graves' hyperthyroidism and ophthalmopathy. Study-level background: At initial diagnosis, before any treatment had begun, peripheral blood was obtained. General observations from the study: By a 13 V-J model, ophthalmopathy was set apart from stable hyperthyroidism. Most thyroid clonotypes expanded above 0.001 appeared in blood too.

In making diagnoses, clinical symptoms, serum thyroxine and TRAb, thyroid ultrasound and orbital computed tomography were all used. The CDR3 contains 15 residues. After removal of 3 bases from V and 1 base from J, the junction contained 2 bases not matched to a gene. From germline, CDR1 is SGHRS and CDR2 YFSETQ. RNA transcripts served as the template for amplifying TCR beta CDR3 regions. With the HTBI primer set, the TCR CDR3 went through a first round of RT-PCR. TCRdb passed the multiplex PCR reads through MiXCR, listing each CDR3 protein once. This table holds about 420,000 distinct CDR3 sequences, roughly 14% found once.

The chain links TRBV5-1 to TRBJ2-2; 8 bases are a match to TRBD1. Sequences were obtained from blood. The receptor was isolated from a woman aged 18-29 years with Graves' hyperthyroidism. The CDR3 reads CASSWGQENTGELFF. CDR3 in DNA: TGCGCCAGCAGCTGGGGACAGGAGAACACCGGGGAGCTGTTTTTT.